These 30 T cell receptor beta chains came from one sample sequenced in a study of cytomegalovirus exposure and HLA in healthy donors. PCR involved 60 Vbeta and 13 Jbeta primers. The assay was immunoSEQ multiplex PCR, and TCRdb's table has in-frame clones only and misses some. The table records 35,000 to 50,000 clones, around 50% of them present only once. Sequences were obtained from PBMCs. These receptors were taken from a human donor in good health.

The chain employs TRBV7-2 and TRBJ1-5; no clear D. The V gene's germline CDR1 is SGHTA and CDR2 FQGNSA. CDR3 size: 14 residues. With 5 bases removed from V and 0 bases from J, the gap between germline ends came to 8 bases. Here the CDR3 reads CASSLSNSNQPQHF. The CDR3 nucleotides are TGTGCCAGCAGCCTAAGTAATAGCAATCAGCCCCAGCATTTT.

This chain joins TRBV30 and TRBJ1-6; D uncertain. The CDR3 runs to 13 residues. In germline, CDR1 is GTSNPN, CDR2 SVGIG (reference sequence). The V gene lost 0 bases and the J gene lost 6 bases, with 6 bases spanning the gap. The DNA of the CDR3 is TGTGCCTGGAGTGTACAAACTAATTCACCCCTCCACTTT. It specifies CAWSVQTNSPLHF.

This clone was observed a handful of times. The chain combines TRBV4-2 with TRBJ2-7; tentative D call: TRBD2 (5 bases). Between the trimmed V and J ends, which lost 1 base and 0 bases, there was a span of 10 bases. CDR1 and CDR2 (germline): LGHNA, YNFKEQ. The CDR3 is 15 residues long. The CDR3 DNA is TGTGCCAGCAGCCAAGGAGGCGCGGGCTCCTACGAGCAGTACTTC. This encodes CASSQGGAGSYEQYF.

CDR3 sequence (DNA): TGTGCCATCCGGGGGGGGGCTAACCCTTATACTGGCTACACCTTC. Its translation: CAIRGGANPYTGYTF. The chain joins TRBV21-1 to TRBJ1-2. TRBV21-1 is shown as a pseudogene. The CDR3 sequence is 15 residues long.

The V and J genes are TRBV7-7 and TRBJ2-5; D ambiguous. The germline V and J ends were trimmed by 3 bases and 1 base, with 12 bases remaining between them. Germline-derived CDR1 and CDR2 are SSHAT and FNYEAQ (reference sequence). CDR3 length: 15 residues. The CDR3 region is CASSFVSGFQETQYF. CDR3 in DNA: TGTGCCAGCAGCTTCGTTTCAGGCTTCCAAGAGACCCAGTACTTC.

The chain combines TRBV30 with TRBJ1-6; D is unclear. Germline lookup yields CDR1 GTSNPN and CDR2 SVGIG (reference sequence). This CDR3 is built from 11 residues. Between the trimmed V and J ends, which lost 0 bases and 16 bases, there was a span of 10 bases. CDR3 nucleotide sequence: TGTGCCTGGAGTGTACCGGGAGGGCTCCACTTT. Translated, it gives CAWSVPGGLHF.

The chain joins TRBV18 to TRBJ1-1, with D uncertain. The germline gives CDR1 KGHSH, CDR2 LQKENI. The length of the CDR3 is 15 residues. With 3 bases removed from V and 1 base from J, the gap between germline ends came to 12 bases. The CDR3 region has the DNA TGTGCCAGCTCACCTACGGGATCCCAGAACACTGAAGCTTTCTTT. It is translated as CASSPTGSQNTEAFF. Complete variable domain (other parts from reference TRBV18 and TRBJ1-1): NAGVMQNPRHLVRRRGQEARLRCSPMKGHSHVYWYRQLPEEGLKFMVYLQKENIIDESGMPKERFSAEFPKEGPSILRIQQVVRGDSAAYFCASSPTGSQNTEAFFGQGTRLTVV.

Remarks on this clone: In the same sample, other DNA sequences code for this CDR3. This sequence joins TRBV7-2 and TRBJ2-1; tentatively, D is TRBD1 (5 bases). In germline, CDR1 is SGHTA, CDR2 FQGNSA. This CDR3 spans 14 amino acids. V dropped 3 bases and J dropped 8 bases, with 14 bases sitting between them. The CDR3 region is CASSFRTGSHEQFF. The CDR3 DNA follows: TGTGCCAGCAGCTTTAGAACAGGTAGCCATGAGCAGTTCTTC.

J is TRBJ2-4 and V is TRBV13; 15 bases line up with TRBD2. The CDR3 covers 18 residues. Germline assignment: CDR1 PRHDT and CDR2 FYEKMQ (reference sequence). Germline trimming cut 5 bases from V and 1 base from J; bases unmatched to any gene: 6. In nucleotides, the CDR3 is TGTGCCAGCAGCCACGGACTAGCGGGAGGGAGGGCCAAAAACATTCAGTACTTC. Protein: CASSHGLAGGRAKNIQYF.

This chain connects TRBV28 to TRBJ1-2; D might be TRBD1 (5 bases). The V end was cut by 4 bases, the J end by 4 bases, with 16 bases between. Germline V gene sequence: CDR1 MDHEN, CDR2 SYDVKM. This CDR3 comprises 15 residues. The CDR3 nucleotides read TGTGCCAGCAGTTACGGCGTTAGGGGTAGCTATGGCTACACCTTC. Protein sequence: CASSYGVRGSYGYTF.

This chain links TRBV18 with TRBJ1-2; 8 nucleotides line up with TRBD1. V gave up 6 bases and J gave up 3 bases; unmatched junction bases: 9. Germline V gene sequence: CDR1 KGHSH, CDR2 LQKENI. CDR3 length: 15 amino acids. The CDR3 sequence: CASSPLDRGDYGYTF. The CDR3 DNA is TGTGCCAGCTCGCCTCTCGACAGGGGTGACTATGGCTACACCTTC.

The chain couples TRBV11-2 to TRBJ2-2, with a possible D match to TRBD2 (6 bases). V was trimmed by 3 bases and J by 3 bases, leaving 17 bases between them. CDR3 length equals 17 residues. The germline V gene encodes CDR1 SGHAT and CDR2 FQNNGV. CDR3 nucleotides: TGTGCCAGCAGCTTGTCAGCCGGGACTGGCGACACCGGGGAGCTGTTTTTT. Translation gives CASSLSAGTGDTGELFF.

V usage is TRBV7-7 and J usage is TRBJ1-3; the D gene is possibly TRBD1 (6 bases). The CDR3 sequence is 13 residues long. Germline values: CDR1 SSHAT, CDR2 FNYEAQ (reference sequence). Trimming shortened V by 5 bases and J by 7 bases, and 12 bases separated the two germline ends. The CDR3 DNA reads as TGTGCCAGCAGCCTCCAGGGGTCCAACACCATATATTTT. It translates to CASSLQGSNTIYF.

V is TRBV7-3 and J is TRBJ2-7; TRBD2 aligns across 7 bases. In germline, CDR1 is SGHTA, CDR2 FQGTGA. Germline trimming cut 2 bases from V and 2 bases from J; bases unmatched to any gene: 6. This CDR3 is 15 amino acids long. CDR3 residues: CASSLAGVGPYEQYF. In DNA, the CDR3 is TGTGCCAGCAGCTTAGCGGGAGTAGGGCCCTACGAGCAGTACTTC.

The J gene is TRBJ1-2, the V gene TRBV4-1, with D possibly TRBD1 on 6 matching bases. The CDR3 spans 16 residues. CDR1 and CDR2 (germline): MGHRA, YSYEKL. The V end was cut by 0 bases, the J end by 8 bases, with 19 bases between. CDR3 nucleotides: TGCGCCAGCAGCCAAGATAAATTTGGGGGCGTTGGGGGCTACACCTTC. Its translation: CASSQDKFGGVGGYTF.

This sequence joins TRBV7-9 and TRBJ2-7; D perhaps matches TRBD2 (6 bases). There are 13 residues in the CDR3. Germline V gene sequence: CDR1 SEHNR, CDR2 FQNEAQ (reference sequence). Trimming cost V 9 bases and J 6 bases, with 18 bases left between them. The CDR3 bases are TGTGCCAGTGTGTTGTACGTGGAGGGCGAGCAGTACTTC. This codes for CASVLYVEGEQYF.

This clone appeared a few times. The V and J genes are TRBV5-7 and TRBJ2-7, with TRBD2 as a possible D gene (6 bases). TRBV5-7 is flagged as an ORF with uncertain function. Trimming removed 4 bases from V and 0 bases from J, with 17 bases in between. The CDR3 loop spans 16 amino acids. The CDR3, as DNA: TGTGCCAGCAGCCCGCCCCGGGACTCTGCCTCCTACGAGCAGTACTTC. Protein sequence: CASSPPRDSASYEQYF.

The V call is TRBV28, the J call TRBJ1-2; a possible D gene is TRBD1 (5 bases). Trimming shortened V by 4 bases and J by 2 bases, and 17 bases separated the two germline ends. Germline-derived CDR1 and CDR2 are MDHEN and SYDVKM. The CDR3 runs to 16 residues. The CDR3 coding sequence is TGTGCCAGCAGTTCCCATTGGGGGGGGGACAACTATGGCTACACCTTC. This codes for CASSSHWGGDNYGYTF.

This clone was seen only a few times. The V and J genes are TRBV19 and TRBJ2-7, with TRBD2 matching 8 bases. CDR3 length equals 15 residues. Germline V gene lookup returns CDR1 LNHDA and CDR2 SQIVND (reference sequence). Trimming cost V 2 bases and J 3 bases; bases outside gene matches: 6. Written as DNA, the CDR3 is TGTGCCAGTAGTATAAGTCGGGGGGGAGGCTACGAGCAGTACTTC. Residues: CASSISRGGGYEQYF. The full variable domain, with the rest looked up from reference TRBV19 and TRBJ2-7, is DGGITQSPKYLFRKEGQNVTLSCEQNLNHDAMYWYRQDPGQGLRLIYYSQIVNDFQKGDIAEGYSVSREKKESFPLTVTSAQKNPTAFYLCASSISRGGGYEQYFGPGTRLTVT.

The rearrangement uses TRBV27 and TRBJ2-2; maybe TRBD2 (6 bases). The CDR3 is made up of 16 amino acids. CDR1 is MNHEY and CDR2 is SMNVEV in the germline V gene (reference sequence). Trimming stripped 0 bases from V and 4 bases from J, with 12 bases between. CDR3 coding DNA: TGTGCCAGCAGTTTATCGGCGGGGCCGGGCACCGGGGAGCTGTTTTTT. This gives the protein CASSLSAGPGTGELFF.

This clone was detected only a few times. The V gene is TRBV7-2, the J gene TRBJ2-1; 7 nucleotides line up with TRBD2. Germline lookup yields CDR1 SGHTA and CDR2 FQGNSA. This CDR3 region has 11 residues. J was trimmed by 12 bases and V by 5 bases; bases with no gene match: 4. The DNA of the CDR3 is TGTGCCAGCAGCCCCCGACTAGCGCAGTTCTTC. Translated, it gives CASSPRLAQFF.

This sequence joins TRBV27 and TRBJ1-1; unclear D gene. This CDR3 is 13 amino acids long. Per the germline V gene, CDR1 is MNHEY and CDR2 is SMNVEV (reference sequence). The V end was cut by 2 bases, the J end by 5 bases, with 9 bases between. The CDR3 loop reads CASSLGELTEAFF. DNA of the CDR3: TGTGCCAGCAGTTTAGGGGAGTTAACTGAAGCTTTCTTT.

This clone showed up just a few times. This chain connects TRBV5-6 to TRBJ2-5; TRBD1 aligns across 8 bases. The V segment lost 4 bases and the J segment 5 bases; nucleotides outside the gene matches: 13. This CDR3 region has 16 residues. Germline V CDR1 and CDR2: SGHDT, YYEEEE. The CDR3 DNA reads TGTGCCAGCAGCCCATTGCCGGCCAGGGGGCATGAGACCCAGTACTTC. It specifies CASSPLPARGHETQYF. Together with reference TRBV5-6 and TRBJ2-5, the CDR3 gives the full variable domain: DAGVTQSPTHLIKTRGQQVTLRCSPKSGHDTVSWYQQALGQGPQFIFQYYEEEERQRGNFPDRFSGHQFPNYSSELNVNALLLGDSALYLCASSPLPARGHETQYFGPGTRLLVL.

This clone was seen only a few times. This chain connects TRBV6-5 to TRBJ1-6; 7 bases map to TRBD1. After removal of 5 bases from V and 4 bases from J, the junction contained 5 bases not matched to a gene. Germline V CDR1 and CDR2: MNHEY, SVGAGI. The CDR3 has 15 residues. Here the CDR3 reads CASSPGQRYNSPLHF. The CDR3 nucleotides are TGTGCCAGCAGTCCGGGACAGAGATATAATTCACCCCTCCACTTT.

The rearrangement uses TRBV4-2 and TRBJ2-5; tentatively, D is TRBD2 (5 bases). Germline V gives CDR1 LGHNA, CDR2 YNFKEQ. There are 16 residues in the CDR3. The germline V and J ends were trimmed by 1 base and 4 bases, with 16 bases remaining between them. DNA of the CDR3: TGTGCCAGCAGCCAAGGAGGCTTCGGGGTGGGAGAGACCCAGTACTTC. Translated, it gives CASSQGGFGVGETQYF.

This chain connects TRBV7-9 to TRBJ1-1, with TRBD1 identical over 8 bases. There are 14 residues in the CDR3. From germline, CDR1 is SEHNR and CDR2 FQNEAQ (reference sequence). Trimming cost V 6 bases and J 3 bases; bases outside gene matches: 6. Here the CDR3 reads CASRPQGGDTEAFF. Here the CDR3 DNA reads TGTGCCAGCAGACCACAGGGGGGGGACACTGAAGCTTTCTTT.

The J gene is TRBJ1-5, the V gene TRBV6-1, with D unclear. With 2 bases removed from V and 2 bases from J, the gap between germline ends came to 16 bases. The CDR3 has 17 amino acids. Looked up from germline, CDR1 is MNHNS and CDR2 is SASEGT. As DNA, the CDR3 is TGTGCCAGCAGTGAAACTGAGTGGGGAGTGGGCAATCAGCCCCAGCATTTT. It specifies CASSETEWGVGNQPQHF.

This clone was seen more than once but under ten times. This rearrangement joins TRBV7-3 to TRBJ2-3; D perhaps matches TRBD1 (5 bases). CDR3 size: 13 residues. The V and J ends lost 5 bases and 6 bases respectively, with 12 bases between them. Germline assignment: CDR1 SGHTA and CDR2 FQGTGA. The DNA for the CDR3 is TGTGCCAGCAGCCCAGGGCTCTTCGATACGCAGTATTTT. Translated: CASSPGLFDTQYF. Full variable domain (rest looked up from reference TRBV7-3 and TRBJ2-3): GAGVSQTPSNKVTEKGKYVELRCDPISGHTALYWYRQSLGQGPEFLIYFQGTGAADDSGLPNDRFFAVRPEGSVSTLKIQRTERGDSAVYLCASSPGLFDTQYFGPGTRLTVL.

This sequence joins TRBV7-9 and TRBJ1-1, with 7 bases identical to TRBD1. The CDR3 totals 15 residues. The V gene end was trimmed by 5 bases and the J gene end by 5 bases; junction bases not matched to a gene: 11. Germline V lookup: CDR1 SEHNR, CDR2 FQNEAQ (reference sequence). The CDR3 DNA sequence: TGTGCCAGCAGCACCACGACAGGGAGTGATACTGAAGCTTTCTTT. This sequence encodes CASSTTTGSDTEAFF.

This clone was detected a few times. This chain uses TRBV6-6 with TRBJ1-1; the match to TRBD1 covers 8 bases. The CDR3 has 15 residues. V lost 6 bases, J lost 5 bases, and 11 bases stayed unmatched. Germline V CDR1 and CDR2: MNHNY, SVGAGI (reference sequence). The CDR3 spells CASRDPTGVGTEAFF. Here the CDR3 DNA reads TGTGCCAGCAGGGACCCGACAGGGGTGGGAACTGAAGCTTTCTTT.